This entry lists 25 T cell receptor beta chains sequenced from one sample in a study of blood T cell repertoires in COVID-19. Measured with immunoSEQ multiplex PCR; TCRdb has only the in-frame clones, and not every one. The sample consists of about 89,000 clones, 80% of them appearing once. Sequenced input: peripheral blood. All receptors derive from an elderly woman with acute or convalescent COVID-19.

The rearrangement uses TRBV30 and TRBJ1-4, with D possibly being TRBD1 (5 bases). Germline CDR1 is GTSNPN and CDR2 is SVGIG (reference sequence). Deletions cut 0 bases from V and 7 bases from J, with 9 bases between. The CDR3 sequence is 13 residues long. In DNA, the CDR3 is TGTGCCTGGAGTGTTGGGGGGAGTGAAAAACTGTTTTTT. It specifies CAWSVGGSEKLFF.

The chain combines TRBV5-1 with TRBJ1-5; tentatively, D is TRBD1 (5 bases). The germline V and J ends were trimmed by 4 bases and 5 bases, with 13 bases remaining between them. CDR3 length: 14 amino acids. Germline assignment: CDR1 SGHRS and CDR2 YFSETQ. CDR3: CASSPGEDYQPQHF. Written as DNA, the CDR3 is TGCGCCAGCAGCCCGGGGGAGGACTATCAGCCCCAGCATTTT.

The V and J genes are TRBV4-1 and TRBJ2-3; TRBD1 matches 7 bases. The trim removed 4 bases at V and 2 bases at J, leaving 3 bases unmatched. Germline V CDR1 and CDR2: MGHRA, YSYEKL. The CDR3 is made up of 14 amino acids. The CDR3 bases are TGCGCCAGCAGCCGAGGACAGGCCACAGATACGCAGTATTTT. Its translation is CASSRGQATDTQYF.

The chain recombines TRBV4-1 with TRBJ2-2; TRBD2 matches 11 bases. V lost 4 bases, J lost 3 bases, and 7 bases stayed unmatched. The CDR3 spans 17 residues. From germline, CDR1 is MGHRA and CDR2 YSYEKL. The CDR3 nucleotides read TGCGCCAGCAGCCCTCGTACTAGCGGGAGTGACACCGGGGAGCTGTTTTTT. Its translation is CASSPRTSGSDTGELFF.

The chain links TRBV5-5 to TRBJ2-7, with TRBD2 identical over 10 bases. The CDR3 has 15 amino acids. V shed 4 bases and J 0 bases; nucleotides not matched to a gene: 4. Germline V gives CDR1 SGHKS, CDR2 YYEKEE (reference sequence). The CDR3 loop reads CASSVGLALSYEQYF. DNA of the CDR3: TGTGCCAGCAGCGTGGGACTAGCGCTCTCCTACGAGCAGTACTTC. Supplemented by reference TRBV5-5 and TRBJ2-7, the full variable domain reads DAGVTQSPTHLIKTRGQQVTLRCSPISGHKSVSWYQQVLGQGPQFIFQYYEKEERGRGNFPDRFSARQFPNYSSELNVNALLLGDSALYLCASSVGLALSYEQYFGPGTRLTVT.

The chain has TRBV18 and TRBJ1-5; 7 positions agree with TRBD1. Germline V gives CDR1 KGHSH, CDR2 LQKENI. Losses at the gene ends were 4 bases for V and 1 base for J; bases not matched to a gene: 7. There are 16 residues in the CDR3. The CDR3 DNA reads TGTGCCAGCTCACTTATCCCGGGACAGAGCAATCAGCCCCAGCATTTT. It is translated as CASSLIPGQSNQPQHF.

The DNA of the CDR3 is TGCGCCAGCAGCTTGGGGAGGGAGACCCAGTACTTC. It is translated as CASSLGRETQYF. The chain links TRBV5-1 to TRBJ2-5; D is possibly TRBD2 (5 bases). Germline values: CDR1 SGHRS, CDR2 YFSETQ. The CDR3 sequence is 12 residues long. The germline V and J ends were trimmed by 0 bases and 5 bases, with 5 bases remaining between them.

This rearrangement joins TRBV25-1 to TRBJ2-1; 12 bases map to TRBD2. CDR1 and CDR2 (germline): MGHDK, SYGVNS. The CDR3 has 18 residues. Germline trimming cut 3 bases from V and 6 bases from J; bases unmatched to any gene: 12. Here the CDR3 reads CASSDWASGGADRNEQFF. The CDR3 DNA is TGTGCCAGCAGTGATTGGGCTAGCGGGGGGGCCGATCGCAATGAGCAGTTCTTC. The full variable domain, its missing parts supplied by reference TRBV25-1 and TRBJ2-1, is EADIYQTPRYLVIGTGKKITLECSQTMGHDKMYWYQQDPGMELHLIHYSYGVNSTEKGDLSSESTVSRIRTEHFPLTLESARPSHTSQYLCASSDWASGGADRNEQFFGPGTRLTVL.

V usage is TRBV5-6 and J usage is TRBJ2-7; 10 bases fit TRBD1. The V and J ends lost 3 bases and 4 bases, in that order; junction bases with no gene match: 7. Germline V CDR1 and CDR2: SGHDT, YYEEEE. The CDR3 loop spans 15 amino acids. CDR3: CASSSRQGARYEQYF. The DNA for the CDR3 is TGTGCCAGCAGCTCCCGACAGGGGGCAAGGTACGAGCAGTACTTC.

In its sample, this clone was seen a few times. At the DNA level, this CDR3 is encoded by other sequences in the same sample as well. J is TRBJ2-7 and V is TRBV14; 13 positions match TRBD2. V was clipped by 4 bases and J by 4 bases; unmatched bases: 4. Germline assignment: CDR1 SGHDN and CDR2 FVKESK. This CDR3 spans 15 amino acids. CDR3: CASSRGTSGVYEQYF. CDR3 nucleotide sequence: TGTGCCAGCAGCCGTGGGACTAGCGGGGTGTACGAGCAGTACTTC.

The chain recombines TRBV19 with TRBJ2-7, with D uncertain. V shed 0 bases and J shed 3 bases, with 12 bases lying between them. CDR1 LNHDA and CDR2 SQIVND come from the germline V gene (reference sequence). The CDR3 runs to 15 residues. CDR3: CASSIDPSPNYEQYF. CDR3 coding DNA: TGTGCCAGTAGTATAGATCCTTCCCCTAACTACGAGCAGTACTTC.

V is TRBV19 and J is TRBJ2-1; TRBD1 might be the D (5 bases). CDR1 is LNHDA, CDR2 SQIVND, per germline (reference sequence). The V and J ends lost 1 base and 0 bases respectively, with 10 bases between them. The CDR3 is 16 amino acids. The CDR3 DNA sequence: TGTGCCAGTAGTATAGTGACAGCCCCCTCCTACAATGAGCAGTTCTTC. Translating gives CASSIVTAPSYNEQFF.

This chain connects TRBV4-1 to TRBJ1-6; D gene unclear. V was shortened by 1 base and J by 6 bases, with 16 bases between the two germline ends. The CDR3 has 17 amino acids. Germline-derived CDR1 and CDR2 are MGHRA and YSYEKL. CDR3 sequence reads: CASSQVVTLRVNSPLHF. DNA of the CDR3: TGCGCCAGCAGCCAAGTCGTCACTTTGAGAGTTAATTCACCCCTCCACTTT.

CDR3 sequence reads: CASSRSPSVSYEQYF. The CDR3 DNA reads as TGTGCCAGCAGCCGCTCGCCATCGGTATCCTACGAGCAGTACTTC. The rearrangement joins TRBV27 to TRBJ2-7, with unresolved D. The germline CDR1 and CDR2 sequences are MNHEY and SMNVEV (reference sequence). The CDR3 is 15 residues long. Trimming removed 6 bases from V and 1 base from J, with 16 bases in between.

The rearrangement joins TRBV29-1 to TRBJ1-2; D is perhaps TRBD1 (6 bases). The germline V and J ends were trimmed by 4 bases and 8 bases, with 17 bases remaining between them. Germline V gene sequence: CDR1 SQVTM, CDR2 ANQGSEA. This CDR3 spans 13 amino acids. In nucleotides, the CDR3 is TGCAGCGTTGTCGGACAGAACTCCTGGGGCTACACCTTC. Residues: CSVVGQNSWGYTF. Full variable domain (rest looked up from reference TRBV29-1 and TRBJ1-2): SAVISQKPSRDICQRGTSLTIQCQVDSQVTMMFWYRQQPGQSLTLIATANQGSEATYESGFVIDKFPISRPNLTFSTLTVSNMSPEDSSIYLCSVVGQNSWGYTFGSGTRLTVV.

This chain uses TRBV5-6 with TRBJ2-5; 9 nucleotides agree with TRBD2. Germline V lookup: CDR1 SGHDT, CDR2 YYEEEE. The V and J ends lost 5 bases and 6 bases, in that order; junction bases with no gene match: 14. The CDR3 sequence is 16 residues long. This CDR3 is CASRARGGSFSKTQYF. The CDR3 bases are TGTGCCAGCAGAGCGCGGGGGGGCTCTTTTAGTAAGACCCAGTACTTC.

The CDR3 spells CASGKRDTLQETQYF. The CDR3 region has the DNA TGTGCCAGCGGAAAAAGGGACACCTTACAAGAGACCCAGTACTTC. The chain employs TRBV27 and TRBJ2-5; perhaps TRBD1 as D (6 bases). Germline loops: CDR1 MNHEY, CDR2 SMNVEV (reference sequence). The length of the CDR3 is 15 residues. Trimming removed 8 bases at V and 2 bases at J, with 18 bases between.

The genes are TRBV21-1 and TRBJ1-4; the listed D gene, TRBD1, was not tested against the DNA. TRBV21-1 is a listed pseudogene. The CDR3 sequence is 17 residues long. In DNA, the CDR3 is TGTGCCAGCAACCTACTGGGGGACAGGGGGATTAATGAAAAACTGTTTTTT. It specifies CASNLLGDRGINEKLFF.

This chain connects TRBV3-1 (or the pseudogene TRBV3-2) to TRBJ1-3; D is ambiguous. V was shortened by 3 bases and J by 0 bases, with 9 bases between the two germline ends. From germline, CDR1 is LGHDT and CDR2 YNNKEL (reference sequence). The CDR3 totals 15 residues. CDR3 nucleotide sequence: TGTGCCAGCAGCCAGGACTTCTACTCTGGAAACACCATATATTTT. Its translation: CASSQDFYSGNTIYF.

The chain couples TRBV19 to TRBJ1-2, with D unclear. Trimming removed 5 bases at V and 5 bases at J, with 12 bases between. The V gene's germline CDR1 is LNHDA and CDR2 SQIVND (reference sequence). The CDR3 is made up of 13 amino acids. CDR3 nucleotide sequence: TGTGCCAGTAGTTTTGGGAGGGCGTATGGCTACACCTTC. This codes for CASSFGRAYGYTF.

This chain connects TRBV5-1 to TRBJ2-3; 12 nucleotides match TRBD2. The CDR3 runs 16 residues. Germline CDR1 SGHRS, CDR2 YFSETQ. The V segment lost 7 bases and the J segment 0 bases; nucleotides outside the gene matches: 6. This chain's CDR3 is CASERTSGTSTDTQYF. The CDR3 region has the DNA TGCGCCAGCGAGCGGACTAGCGGGACTAGCACAGATACGCAGTATTTT.

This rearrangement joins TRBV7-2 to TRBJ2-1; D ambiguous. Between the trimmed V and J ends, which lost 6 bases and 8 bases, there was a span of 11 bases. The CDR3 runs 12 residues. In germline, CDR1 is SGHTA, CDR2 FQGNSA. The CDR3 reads CASSSYIHEQFF. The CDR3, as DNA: TGTGCCAGCAGTTCCTATATTCATGAGCAGTTCTTC.

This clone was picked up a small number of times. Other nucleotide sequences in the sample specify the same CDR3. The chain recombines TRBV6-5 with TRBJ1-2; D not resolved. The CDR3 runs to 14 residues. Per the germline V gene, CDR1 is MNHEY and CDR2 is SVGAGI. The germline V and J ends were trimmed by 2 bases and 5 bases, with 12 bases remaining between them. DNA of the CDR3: TGTGCCAGCAGTTACGGAGGTCAACCGTATGGCTACACCTTC. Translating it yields CASSYGGQPYGYTF.

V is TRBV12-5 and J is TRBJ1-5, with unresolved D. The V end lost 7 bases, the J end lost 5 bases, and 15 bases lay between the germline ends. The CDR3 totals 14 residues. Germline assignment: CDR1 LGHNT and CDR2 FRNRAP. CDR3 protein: CASATSMGDQPQHF. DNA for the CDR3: TGTGCTAGTGCTACTTCTATGGGCGATCAGCCCCAGCATTTT.

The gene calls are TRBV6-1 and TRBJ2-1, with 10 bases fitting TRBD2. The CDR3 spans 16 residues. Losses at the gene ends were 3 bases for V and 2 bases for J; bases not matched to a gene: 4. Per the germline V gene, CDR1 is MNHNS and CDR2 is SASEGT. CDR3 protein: CASSEASGRPYNEQFF. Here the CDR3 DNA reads TGTGCCAGCAGTGAGGCTAGCGGGAGACCCTACAATGAGCAGTTCTTC.